The rows below give T cell receptor beta chains drawn from one sample of a study of blood T cell repertoires in COVID-19. Libraries were prepared by immunoSEQ multiplex PCR; TCRdb keeps only in-frame clonotypes and omits some of them. Here the sample spans some 230,000 clones, 80% to 90% being singletons. Sequencing was performed on PBMCs or T cells enriched from blood (not recorded which). The source is a young woman in a cohort exposed to, infected with or recovered from COVID-19 (not recorded which). Each CDR3 is given with its conserved first and last residue. The order of the fields is V gene, clone size, D gene, J gene, CDR3 DNA, CDR3 protein. The D gene is left open where the match is weak. Clone size is shown for a subset of rows, as once, few, many or a class of expanded clone.

>TRBV11-1|NA|TRBD1|TRBJ1-1
TGTGCCAGCAGCCTTGGGACAGCTTACACTGAAGCTTTCTTT
CASSLGTAYTEAFF
>TRBV11-3|NA|TRBD2|TRBJ2-6
TGTGCCAGCAGCCCCCGGACTAGCGGGACCGGGGCCAACGTCCTGACTTTC
CASSPRTSGTGANVLTF
>TRBV28|NA|NA|TRBJ1-1
TGTGCCTCCCAGGACTCATTGAACACTGAAGCTTTCTTT
CASQDSLNTEAFF
>TRBV15|NA|TRBD1|TRBJ1-2
TGTGCCACCAGAACCGGGACAGGAGCATATGGCTACACCTTC
CATRTGTGAYGYTF
>TRBV20-1|NA|NA|TRBJ2-7
TGCAGTGCTAGTCACAGGGTCTCGCGTGAGCAGTACTTC
CSASHRVSREQYF
>TRBV27|NA|NA|TRBJ2-3
TGTGCCAGCAGTTCCCCTTCCCCAGCGTCCGCCACAGATACGCAGTATTTT
CASSSPSPASATDTQYF
>TRBV24-1|NA|TRBD1|TRBJ1-5
TGTGCCACCAGTGATTCCGGGACAGGCTTCAATCAGCCCCAGCATTTT
CATSDSGTGFNQPQHF
>TRBV28|NA|NA|TRBJ1-5
TGTGCCAGCAGTTTAGGCGGGGAGGATCAGCCCCAGCATTTT
CASSLGGEDQPQHF
>TRBV19|NA|TRBD1|TRBJ2-1
TGTGCCAGTAGTAAGAACAGGGGTAACAATGAGCAGTTCTTC
CASSKNRGNNEQFF
>TRBV2|once|TRBD1|TRBJ1-3
TGTGCCAGCAGTGGACAGGGGGCCGGCTCTGGAAACACCATATATTTT
CASSGQGAGSGNTIYF
>TRBV19|NA|TRBD2|TRBJ2-7
TGTGCCAGTAGTATGGTCGGCGGGAGGCCCCACGAGCAGTACTTC
CASSMVGGRPHEQYF
>TRBV28|NA|TRBD1|TRBJ2-1
TGTGCCACCCGGGACAGGGGTAGCAATGAGCAGTTCTTC
CATRDRGSNEQFF
>TRBV12-3/TRBV12-4|NA|NA|TRBJ1-1
TGTGCCAGCAGTTTACAGGGGAACACTGAAGCTTTCTTT
CASSLQGNTEAFF
>TRBV5-4|NA|TRBD1|TRBJ2-7
TGTGCCAGCACCCGGGACAGGGGGCCCCGCGAGCAGTACTTC
CASTRDRGPREQYF
>TRBV5-1|NA|NA|TRBJ2-1
TGCGCCAGCAGCTTAGAACAGTTGAATGAGCAGTTCTTC
CASSLEQLNEQFF
>TRBV11-2|NA|NA|TRBJ2-1
TGTGCCAGCAGCTTCGGGACAATCTACAATGAGCAGTTCTTC
CASSFGTIYNEQFF
>TRBV11-2|NA|NA|TRBJ2-5
TGTGCCAGCAGCTTAGAGTCCACCCTCGGGGAGACCCAGTACTTC
CASSLESTLGETQYF
>TRBV5-1|once|NA|TRBJ2-1
TGCGCCAGCAGCTTAGGCGGGCTAGCCTACAATGAGCAGTTCTTC
CASSLGGLAYNEQFF
>TRBV4-1|NA|NA|TRBJ2-2
TGCGCCAGCAGCCAGGACAGTTACACCGGGGAGCTGTTTTTT
CASSQDSYTGELFF
>TRBV3-1/TRBV3-2|NA|NA|TRBJ2-5
TGTGCCAGCAGCCCCGAGGGAACTCGCGAGTGGGTTGAGACCCAGTACTTC
CASSPEGTREWVETQYF
>TRBV5-1|NA|NA|TRBJ2-1
TGCGCCAGCAGCTTGAAAGATTCGGGATACAATGAGCAGTTCTTC
CASSLKDSGYNEQFF
>TRBV6-1|NA|NA|TRBJ2-7
TGTGCCAGCAGTGAAACAGGGCCCTACGAGCAGTACTTC
CASSETGPYEQYF
>TRBV11-1|NA|NA|TRBJ2-7
TGTGCCAGCAGCCTAGGACAGATAACCTACGAGCAGTACTTC
CASSLGQITYEQYF
>TRBV18|NA|TRBD2|TRBJ2-3
TGTGCCAGCTCACCAGGGACTAGCGGGGGTAGCACAGATACGCAGTATTTT
CASSPGTSGGSTDTQYF
>TRBV7-3|NA|NA|TRBJ1-2
TGTGCCAGCAGCCCGTTGGACAGCCGGGACTATGGCTACACCTTC
CASSPLDSRDYGYTF
>TRBV30|few|NA|TRBJ2-2
TGTGCCTACCGGGGGTCCACCGGGGAGCTGTTTTTT
CAYRGSTGELFF
>TRBV3-1/TRBV3-2|NA|NA|TRBJ1-6
TGTGCCAGCAGCCAAGGCCAGGGCAGGCATCTGAGCTCCTATAATTCACCCCTCCACTTT
CASSQGQGRHLSSYNSPLHF
>TRBV13|NA|TRBD2|TRBJ2-3
TGTGCCAGCAGCTTAGGAGGGACTAGCGGGGGGTTGGATACGCAGTATTTT
CASSLGGTSGGLDTQYF
>TRBV5-1|NA|TRBD1|TRBJ1-2
TGCGCCAGCAGCCGTACAGGGGACTCTAACTATGGCTACACCTTC
CASSRTGDSNYGYTF
>TRBV2|NA|TRBD1|TRBJ1-1
TGTGCCAGCAGTGAGCAGGGGGCAAGTACTGAAGCTTTCTTT
CASSEQGASTEAFF
>TRBV27|NA|TRBD1|TRBJ2-3
TGTGCCAGCAGCCGACTCCGGGACAGGGGGCCAGATACGCAGTATTTT
CASSRLRDRGPDTQYF
>TRBV19|NA|TRBD1|TRBJ1-2
TGTGCCAGTAGTACCGGGACAGACTATGGCTACACCTTC
CASSTGTDYGYTF
>TRBV5-5|NA|TRBD1|TRBJ2-7
TGTGCCAGCAGCAAGACAGGGACCCTCTCCTACGAGCAGTACTTC
CASSKTGTLSYEQYF
>TRBV7-3|once|NA|TRBJ1-1
TGTGCCAGCAGCTTAACCGGGGTGAACACTGAAGCTTTCTTT
CASSLTGVNTEAFF